The rows below give T cell receptor beta chains drawn from one sample of a study of shared clonotypes between healthy human individuals. This table comes from immunoSEQ multiplex PCR, and its TCRdb copy is limited to in-frame clones, with some not included. This sample has approximately 460,000 clones, with roughly 80% found just once. Sequenced input: PBMCs. These receptors all come from a woman aged 40 to 50 in good health. Some clones in this sample may be carry-over from other donors' samples. CDR3s include the opening cysteine and the closing phenylalanine or tryptophan. The D gene is left open where the match is weak. Size is stated for part of the rows, as once, few or many counts, or as a class when the clone is expanded.

D	V	J	size	DNA	CDR3
NA	TRBV7-9	TRBJ1-1	many	TGTGCCAGCAGCCAGGCCACTGAAGCTTTCTTT	CASSQATEAFF
NA	TRBV28	TRBJ1-5	NA	TGTGCCAGCAGTTTAATTGTACAGCCCCAGCATTTT	CASSLIVQPQHF
NA	TRBV10-2	TRBJ1-1	NA	TGCGCCAGCAGTGAGGAAGGGCACACTGAAGCTTTCTTT	CASSEEGHTEAFF
NA	TRBV5-1	TRBJ2-7	NA	TGCGCCAGCAGCTTGGCCGGGGGCCCCTACGAGCAGTACTTC	CASSLAGGPYEQYF
TRBD1	TRBV5-5	TRBJ2-5	NA	TGTGCCAGCAGCCGTCGAAAAGGGACAGCTAACCAAGAGACCCAGTACTTC	CASSRRKGTANQETQYF
NA	TRBV15	TRBJ1-1	few	TGTGCCACCAGCAAAGGCAAGAACACTGAAGCTTTCTTT	CATSKGKNTEAFF
NA	TRBV19	TRBJ1-3	NA	TGTGCCAGTAGAATCTCTGGCGGCGGAAACACCATATATTTT	CASRISGGGNTIYF
NA	TRBV5-6	TRBJ1-2	many	TGTGCCAGCAGCTTGGAGTCCAGGGGTTATGGCTACACCTTC	CASSLESRGYGYTF
TRBD2	TRBV9	TRBJ2-2	NA	TGTGCCAGCAGCGTAGAAGCGGGAGGGCCGGCCGGGGAGCTGTTTTTT	CASSVEAGGPAGELFF
NA	TRBV14	TRBJ1-4	many	TGTGCCAGCAGCCAAGTAATCGAAAAACTGTTTTTT	CASSQVIEKLFF
TRBD1	TRBV28	TRBJ2-1	few	TGTGCCAGCAGCTCAAGACAGGGGGCGTGGAATGAGCAGTTCTTC	CASSSRQGAWNEQFF
NA	TRBV7-8	TRBJ1-2	NA	TGTGCCAGCAGCTTAGGTCAGAACTATGGCTACACCTTC	CASSLGQNYGYTF
NA	TRBV2	TRBJ2-7	NA	TGTGCCAGCAGACAGGCAGACTACGAGCAGTACTTC	CASRQADYEQYF
TRBD2	TRBV5-1	TRBJ2-5	once	TGCGCCAGCAGCTTGCAGCCTAGCGGGAGCAGAGAGACCCAGTACTTC	CASSLQPSGSRETQYF
NA	TRBV27	TRBJ2-7	few	TGTGCCAGCAGTTTATCTCAGGGGTCCGTGAACGAGCAGTACTTC	CASSLSQGSVNEQYF
TRBD2	TRBV13	TRBJ2-5	many	TGTGCCAGCAGCTTGCGACTAGCGGGTCAAGAGACCCAGTACTTC	CASSLRLAGQETQYF
TRBD2	TRBV5-1	TRBJ2-1	NA	TGCGCCAGCAGCCCCGGGGTAGCGGGAGTCAGTGGTGAGCAGTTCTTC	CASSPGVAGVSGEQFF
TRBD1	TRBV10-3	TRBJ2-3	NA	TGTGCCATCAGGGACAGGGGGGTAGGGTCCACAGATACGCAGTATTTT	CAIRDRGVGSTDTQYF
NA	TRBV7-2	TRBJ2-3	NA	TGTGCCAGCAGCTTAGCCGGACATACGCAGTATTTT	CASSLAGHTQYF
NA	TRBV5-1	TRBJ2-5	NA	TGCGCCAGCAGCTTCGTAGGACAGCGGATGGTGGAGACCCAGTACTTC	CASSFVGQRMVETQYF
NA	TRBV2	TRBJ2-3	NA	TGTGCCAGCAGTGAAAGTCTAGCATCCGATACGCAGTATTTT	CASSESLASDTQYF
NA	TRBV10-2	TRBJ1-1	NA	TGCGCCAGCAGTGAGTCCCCCGGGGGCCCTGAAGCTTTCTTT	CASSESPGGPEAFF
NA	TRBV29-1	TRBJ2-5	few	TGCAGCGTACTACTCGGGGGCCCAATGACCCAGTACTTC	CSVLLGGPMTQYF
TRBD2	TRBV7-9	TRBJ2-7	NA	TGTGCCAGCAGCTTAGAATTAGCGGGAGTTAACGAGCAGTACTTC	CASSLELAGVNEQYF
TRBD1	TRBV4-1	TRBJ2-5	NA	TGCGCCAGCAGCCAGCCCGACAGGGGGCGAACTTTGGCCCAGTACTTC	CASSQPDRGRTLAQYF
NA	TRBV29-1	TRBJ2-1	NA	TGCAGCGTTCTCCGGACAGCACAGAAACACAATGAGCAGTTCTTC	CSVLRTAQKHNEQFF
TRBD1	TRBV5-6	TRBJ2-5	NA	TGTGCCAGCAGCTTGGTCCAGGGGGCCTGGGGAGAGACCCAGTACTTC	CASSLVQGAWGETQYF
TRBD1	TRBV10-3	TRBJ2-5	NA	TGTGCCATCAGTGAATGGACAGGGACCCAAGAGACCCAGTACTTC	CAISEWTGTQETQYF
NA	TRBV7-9	TRBJ2-5	few	TGTGCCAGCAGCCTCTTAAAGGGCGGAGAGACCCAGTACTTC	CASSLLKGGETQYF
NA	TRBV15	TRBJ1-2	NA	TGTGCCACCAGCAGAGATGCCCCCTACAGGTCAGGAGGCTACACCTTC	CATSRDAPYRSGGYTF
TRBD1	TRBV5-5	TRBJ1-4	once	TGTGCCAGCAGCTTGGGTCAGGGGGCCGGAAAACTGTTTTTT	CASSLGQGAGKLFF
NA	TRBV5-1	TRBJ2-7	once	TGCGCCAGCAGCTTCGGGACCGCGGACCTACGCGAGCAGTACTTC	CASSFGTADLREQYF
NA	TRBV30	TRBJ2-7	NA	TGTGCCTGGAGGACCCCTCGGACACTCTCCTACGAGCAGTACTTC	CAWRTPRTLSYEQYF
NA	TRBV5-1	TRBJ2-5	NA	TGCGCCAGCAGCTTGGTACGAGCGGATGGGGAGACCCAGTACTTC	CASSLVRADGETQYF
NA	TRBV5-6	TRBJ2-2	NA	TGTGCCAGCAGCCCACCGGACCGGGGGATGGGGGAGCTGTTTTTT	CASSPPDRGMGELFF
NA	TRBV5-1	TRBJ2-3	NA	TGCGCCAGCAGCTTGGATAGCGGCGGACCAGATACGCAGTATTTT	CASSLDSGGPDTQYF
NA	TRBV4-2	TRBJ1-4	NA	TGTGCCCCCGGACCGCGACTTAATGAAAAACTGTTTTTT	CAPGPRLNEKLFF
NA	TRBV29-1	TRBJ2-1	NA	TGCAGCGTTGAATCGAGTGGGCATATATCCTACAATGAGCAGTTCTTC	CSVESSGHISYNEQFF
TRBD2	TRBV7-2	TRBJ2-1	few	TGTGCCAGCAGCCCTCTAGCGGGAGCCTACAATGAGCAGTTCTTC	CASSPLAGAYNEQFF
NA	TRBV6-4	TRBJ1-4	NA	TGTGCCAGCAGTGAGGGAAGGGGGACTAATGAAAAACTGTTTTTT	CASSEGRGTNEKLFF
TRBD1	TRBV15	TRBJ2-5	NA	TGTGCCACCAGCTTGCCGGGACAGGGTGCGGAGACCCAGTACTTC	CATSLPGQGAETQYF
NA	TRBV7-2	TRBJ2-7	NA	TGTGCCAGCAGCGAAGACGGGACATCGGCTTCCTACGAGCAGTACTTC	CASSEDGTSASYEQYF
NA	TRBV5-1	TRBJ1-5	NA	TGCGCCAGCAGCCCTCGGGTGGGCCAGCCCCAGCATTTT	CASSPRVGQPQHF
NA	TRBV6-4	TRBJ2-1	many	TGTGCCAGCAGTGACCTCACAGGGTCCAATGAGCAGTTCTTC	CASSDLTGSNEQFF
TRBD1	TRBV12-5	TRBJ2-1	NA	TGTGCTAGTGGCCCCGGGACAGGGGCGATCTGGGGGTCCAATGAGCAGTTCTTC	CASGPGTGAIWGSNEQFF
TRBD2	TRBV5-4	TRBJ2-1	once	TGTGCCAGCAGCCCTCCGGGACTAGCGGGAGGTGATGAGCAGTTCTTC	CASSPPGLAGGDEQFF
NA	TRBV30	TRBJ1-4	NA	TGTGCCTGGAAGAGGGTACGGACGGATGAAAAACTGTTTTTT	CAWKRVRTDEKLFF
TRBD2	TRBV11-2	TRBJ2-2	NA	TGTGCCAGCAGCCCCACGACTAGCCCCGGGGAGCTGTTTTTT	CASSPTTSPGELFF
TRBD2	TRBV9	TRBJ2-7	NA	TGTGCCAGCAGCGTGGGGACTAGCGGGAGTTACGAGCAGTACTTC	CASSVGTSGSYEQYF
TRBD1	TRBV30	TRBJ1-4	NA	TGTGCCTGGACCATCGGGACAGGGGGGAATGAAAAACTGTTTTTT	CAWTIGTGGNEKLFF
NA	TRBV10-2	TRBJ1-2	few	TGCGCCAGCAGTGAACATAACAATGGCTACACCTTC	CASSEHNNGYTF
TRBD2	TRBV11-2	TRBJ2-7	NA	TGTGCCAGCAGACGCCCGGGACTAGCCTACGAGCAGTACTTC	CASRRPGLAYEQYF
TRBD1	TRBV5-6	TRBJ1-1	NA	TGTGCCAGCAGCTTGAGTGACAGGGAGAACACTGAAGCTTTCTTT	CASSLSDRENTEAFF
TRBD2	TRBV7-2	TRBJ2-3	NA	TGTGCCAGCAGCCGGGGACTAGCGGGATCAGATACGCAGTATTTT	CASSRGLAGSDTQYF
NA	TRBV28	TRBJ2-7	NA	TGTGCCAGCAGTTTCCGGCAGGGCTGGTACGAGCAGTACTTC	CASSFRQGWYEQYF
NA	TRBV11-2	TRBJ1-4	NA	TGTGCCAGCAGCTTCTCCAGGATTAATGAAAAACTGTTTTTT	CASSFSRINEKLFF
TRBD2	TRBV30	TRBJ2-2	once	TGTGCCTGGAGTGCCGGGGGGGAGGTGTTTTTT	CAWSAGGEVFF
TRBD1	TRBV18	TRBJ2-2	NA	TGTGCCAGCTCACCGGGACAGGGGCGGATCGGGGAGCTGTTTTTT	CASSPGQGRIGELFF
NA	TRBV10-2	TRBJ2-3	NA	TGCGCCAGCAGTCCCGGGATGGGCACAGATACGCAGTATTTT	CASSPGMGTDTQYF
NA	TRBV29-1	TRBJ2-2	NA	TGCAGCGTTGTAGTCACCGGGGAGCTGTTTTTT	CSVVVTGELFF